One sample yielded the 29 T cell receptor beta chains listed below, sequenced in a study of blood T cells in healthy people across ages. Alongside a J-beta primer mix, a sample-barcoded 5' primer served in a second PCR lasting about 7 to 11 cycles. TCRdb re-derived calls from the 5' RACE reads in MiXCR, one entry per CDR3 protein. The sample consists of 600,000 or so distinct CDR3 sequences, about 30% of them appearing once. The sample taken for sequencing was blood. The receptors were gathered from a woman aged 80 or older in good health.

Concerning this clonotype itself: A single base separates this from a much larger clone, so it may be a read error. V and J are TRBV9 and TRBJ2-7, with TRBD1 matching 8 bases. This CDR3 comprises 16 residues. V trimming: 0 bases; J trimming: 7 bases; junction bases outside the gene matches: 12. Germline CDR1 is SGDLS and CDR2 is YYNGEE. The CDR3 DNA follows: TGTGCCAGCAGCGTAGAAGACAGGGGTTCCTACAATGAGCAGTACTTC. Translated, it gives CASSVEDRGSYNEQYF.

The rearrangement uses TRBV5-1 and TRBJ2-5; the D is unclear. Germline V lookup: CDR1 SGHRS, CDR2 YFSETQ. This CDR3 has 16 amino acids. The ends were cut back, 0 bases at V and 5 bases at J, with 17 bases in the middle. The CDR3 nucleotides are TGCGCCAGCAGCTTGGCCCGGTCCGGATCGTATGAGACCCAGTACTTC. Translation: CASSLARSGSYETQYF.

The table lists this clonotype with many counts. V gene TRBV20-1 combines with J gene TRBJ2-3; TRBD2 agrees at 10 bases. Germline V gene lookup returns CDR1 DFQATT and CDR2 SNEGSKA (reference sequence). V trimming: 1 base; J trimming: 4 bases; junction bases outside the gene matches: 5. This CDR3 contains 15 residues. In DNA, the CDR3 is TGCAGTGCTAGAGGAGCGGGGGGGCCCCCAGATACGCAGTATTTT. Encoded protein: CSARGAGGPPDTQYF.

This chain uses TRBV20-1 with TRBJ2-4; D possibly corresponds to TRBD1 (6 bases). Germline V gene data show CDR1 as DFQATT and CDR2 as SNEGSKA (reference sequence). V was pared by 5 bases and J by 3 bases, with 11 bases between. The CDR3 contains 13 residues. The CDR3, as DNA: TGCAGTGCTCCCGGGACACTCAAAAACATTCAGTACTTC. It yields the protein CSAPGTLKNIQYF.

This clonotype was counted once. A read error may explain this, as a much larger clone is one base away. The V call is TRBV2, the J call TRBJ2-4; 9 nucleotides align to TRBD1. The J call may be mistaken, given a closer DNA end match to TRBJ2-7. Germline assignment: CDR1 SNHLY and CDR2 FYNNEI. The CDR3 runs 13 residues. In nucleotides, the CDR3 is TGTGCCGGCGGAAGGGGACAGGGCTACGAGCAGTACTTC. Residues: CAGGRGQGYEQYF.

This clonotype has only one observation. This clone may be a read error of a much larger clone one base away. As DNA, the CDR3 is TGTGCCATCAGACTAGGGGGCACCCACGAGCAGTACTTC. Encoded protein: CAIRLGGTHEQYF. The chain is built from TRBV10-3 and TRBJ2-7; 7 positions agree with TRBD1. V lost 6 bases, J lost 5 bases, and 7 bases stayed unmatched. This CDR3 has 13 amino acids. CDR1 is ENHRY, CDR2 SYGVKD, per germline.

This clonotype has at least ten counts. In nucleotides, the CDR3 is TGTGCCAGCAGCCAGACTAGAGGAGGTGGCGGCTACACCTTC. Translated, it gives CASSQTRGGGGYTF. The V gene is TRBV3-1, the J gene TRBJ1-2; D uncertain. In germline, CDR1 is LGHDT, CDR2 YNNKEL (reference sequence). The CDR3 is made up of 14 amino acids. Trimming cost V 3 bases and J 8 bases, with 16 bases left between them.

The rearrangement links TRBV19 to TRBJ1-1; D remains unclear. Germline V lookup: CDR1 LNHDA, CDR2 SQIVND (reference sequence). The germline V and J ends were trimmed by 6 bases and 7 bases, with 15 bases remaining between them. CDR3 length: 13 residues. CDR3: CASRGRTGNEAFF. Written as DNA, the CDR3 is TGTGCCAGTAGAGGCAGGACGGGGAATGAAGCTTTCTTT.

This clonotype has at least ten counts. The V and J genes are TRBV4-2 and TRBJ2-1; 11 nucleotides match TRBD2. The germline V gene encodes CDR1 LGHNA and CDR2 YNFKEQ. Trimming removed 4 bases from V and 8 bases from J; junction bases left unmatched: 4. This CDR3 region has 14 residues. CDR3 DNA: TGTGCCAGCAGCCTAGCGGGGGGGCGCGATGAGCAGTTCTTC. Translated, it gives CASSLAGGRDEQFF.

Only a few counts were recorded for this clonotype. This could be a read error, since a much larger clone is one nucleotide away. The chain links TRBV7-9 to TRBJ2-7, with TRBD1 matching over 7 bases. This CDR3 comprises 14 residues. Per the germline V gene, CDR1 is SEHNR and CDR2 is FQNEAQ (reference sequence). Losses at the gene ends were 6 bases for V and 4 bases for J; bases not matched to a gene: 9. The CDR3 region is CASSPDRAGYEQYF. In nucleotides, the CDR3 is TGTGCCAGCAGTCCCGACAGGGCGGGTTACGAGCAGTACTTC.

At least ten counts were recorded for this clonotype. This chain uses TRBV7-2 with TRBJ2-3, with a possible D match to TRBD2 (6 bases). Looked up from germline, CDR1 is SGHTA and CDR2 is FQGNSA. This CDR3 comprises 15 residues. V was pared by 4 bases and J by 1 base, with 12 bases between. In DNA form, the CDR3 reads TGTGCCAGCAGCTACCCGGAGCGGGGCACAGATACGCAGTATTTT. Residues: CASSYPERGTDTQYF.

About this clonotype: An end of the junction differs from the germline gene, which may be a read error. The rearrangement uses TRBV18 and TRBJ1-2, with 7 bases fitting TRBD1. Germline V gene data show CDR1 as KGHSH and CDR2 as LQKENI. The CDR3 is made up of 16 amino acids. CDR3 amino acids: CASLPYRGVSTEGYTF. DNA of the CDR3: TGTGCCAGCTTACCATACAGGGGAGTCAGCACGGAAGGCTACACCTTC.

A few counts support this clonotype. This rearrangement joins TRBV20-1 to TRBJ2-7; 8 bases agree with TRBD2. Trimming cost V 4 bases and J 7 bases; bases outside gene matches: 12. Germline V CDR1 and CDR2: DFQATT, SNEGSKA (reference sequence). The CDR3 sequence is 14 residues long. The CDR3 reads CSATPLAGYNEQYF. The CDR3 DNA is TGCAGTGCTACTCCTCTAGCGGGCTACAATGAGCAGTACTTC.

This clonotype has at least ten counts. The chain links TRBV6-2 or TRBV6-3 to TRBJ2-5; no clear D gene. This CDR3 spans 16 amino acids. The V end lost 4 bases, the J end lost 1 base, and 16 bases lay between the germline ends. Germline loops: CDR1 MNHEY, CDR2 SVGEGT. The DNA for the CDR3 is TGTGCCAGCAGTTTTGGCCTCAGTAGAAGCCAAGAGACCCAGTACTTC. It translates to CASSFGLSRSQETQYF.

This clonotype occurred many times. The gene calls are TRBV6-4 and TRBJ2-7; 8 positions match TRBD1. The J segment lost 3 bases and the V segment lost 3 bases, leaving 4 bases of the junction unmatched. From germline, CDR1 is MRHNA and CDR2 SNTAGT. CDR3 length equals 14 residues. DNA for the CDR3: TGTGCCAGCAGTGAACGCGACAGGGGCTACGAGCAGTACTTC. It specifies CASSERDRGYEQYF.

This clonotype was detected many times. The rearrangement uses TRBV7-3 and TRBJ2-5; TRBD1 matches 7 bases. The V gene's germline CDR1 is SGHTA and CDR2 FQGTGA. V lost 5 bases, J lost 2 bases, and 14 bases stayed unmatched. The CDR3 extends over 17 amino acids. Here the CDR3 reads CASSPGQSTRTQETQYF. CDR3 DNA: TGTGCCAGCAGCCCGGGACAGTCCACTAGAACACAAGAGACCCAGTACTTC.

This clonotype appeared many times. J is TRBJ2-1 and V is TRBV4-2, with 8 bases identical to TRBD2. The J segment lost 7 bases and the V segment lost 4 bases, leaving 9 bases of the junction unmatched. Germline V CDR1 and CDR2: LGHNA, YNFKEQ. The CDR3 is made up of 15 amino acids. The CDR3 DNA sequence: TGTGCCAGCAGCCCGAGGAGGGAGCGGGGGAATGAGCAGTTCTTC. Protein product: CASSPRRERGNEQFF.

This chain links TRBV7-2 with TRBJ2-7, with D unclear. Trimming stripped 6 bases from V and 0 bases from J, with 12 bases between. This CDR3 contains 14 residues. Germline V CDR1 and CDR2: SGHTA, FQGNSA. The CDR3 bases are TGTGCCAGCAGTACCAGCACACTCTCCTACGAGCAGTACTTC. Residues: CASSTSTLSYEQYF.

The V gene is TRBV2, the J gene TRBJ1-1; the D is unclear. The V end lost 4 bases, the J end lost 3 bases, and 6 bases lay between the germline ends. The germline V gene has CDR1 SNHLY and CDR2 FYNNEI. The CDR3 contains 12 residues. The CDR3 is CASSGLYTEAFF. The DNA for the CDR3 is TGTGCCAGCAGTGGTCTTTACACTGAAGCTTTCTTT. The full variable domain, its missing parts supplied by reference TRBV2 and TRBJ1-1, is EPEVTQTPSHQVTQMGQEVILRCVPISNHLYFYWYRQILGQKVEFLVSFYNNEISEKSEIFDDQFSVERPDGSNFTLKIRSTKLEDSAMYFCASSGLYTEAFFGQGTRLTVV.

This clonotype has more than one count but fewer than ten. This rearrangement joins TRBV2 to TRBJ2-2; 8 nucleotides align to TRBD1. The CDR3 totals 14 residues. Germline-derived CDR1 and CDR2 are SNHLY and FYNNEI. Germline trimming cut 4 bases from V and 7 bases from J; bases unmatched to any gene: 5. CDR3 sequence: CASSVQGAIGELFF. The CDR3 bases are TGTGCCAGCAGTGTCCAGGGGGCTATCGGGGAGCTGTTTTTT.

There are a few counts of this clonotype. Since a much larger clone is just one base distant, this may be a read error. J is TRBJ2-1 and V is TRBV9, with D possibly TRBD2 on 5 matching bases. Per the germline V gene, CDR1 is SGDLS and CDR2 is YYNGEE. V shed 3 bases and J shed 13 bases, with 23 bases lying between them. The CDR3 runs 15 residues. Here the CDR3 reads CASSAGGRSQETQFF. The CDR3 DNA follows: TGTGCCAGCAGCGCTGGAGGTCGATCGCAAGAGACCCAGTTCTTC.

This clonotype was picked up many times. The chain is built from TRBV5-5 and TRBJ2-5; the D gene is possibly TRBD2 (5 bases). This CDR3 has 13 amino acids. Per the germline V gene, CDR1 is SGHKS and CDR2 is YYEKEE (reference sequence). The germline V and J ends were trimmed by 4 bases and 5 bases, with 12 bases remaining between them. CDR3: CASSRTPTETQYF. The CDR3 region has the DNA TGTGCCAGCAGCCGGACTCCTACGGAGACCCAGTACTTC.

This clonotype was counted only a few times. At one of its ends the junction is not consistent with the germline gene, which may arise from a read error. V is TRBV9 and J is TRBJ2-1, with D possibly matching TRBD2 (5 bases). The CDR3 spans 17 residues. Germline V lookup: CDR1 SGDLS, CDR2 YYNGEE. The CDR3 region is CASSPRPAPSSYNEQVF. CDR3 coding DNA: TGTGCCAGCAGCCCTCGACCAGCGCCTAGCTCCTACAATGAGCAGGTCTTC.

The chain carries TRBV18 and TRBJ1-6, with D unresolved. Per germline, CDR1 KGHSH and CDR2 LQKENI. CDR3 length: 14 residues. Trimming cost V 2 bases and J 11 bases, with 13 bases left between them. The CDR3 sequence is CASSPAGDGPPLHF. Written as DNA, the CDR3 is TGTGCCAGCTCACCAGCCGGGGATGGGCCACCCCTCCACTTT.

J is TRBJ1-1 and V is TRBV28; no definite D call. Germline-derived CDR1 and CDR2 are MDHEN and SYDVKM. The CDR3 extends over 12 amino acids. V lost 6 bases and J 11 bases, leaving 16 bases between the germline ends. This chain's CDR3 is CASSSSPGRAFF. In DNA, the CDR3 is TGTGCCAGCAGCTCCTCTCCCGGACGGGCTTTCTTT.

A note on this clonotype: It may be a read error: a sequence one base away is much more abundant. The chain is built from TRBV5-1 and TRBJ2-7, with 7 nucleotides matching TRBD1. The CDR3 extends over 15 amino acids. With V trimmed by 0 bases and J by 7 bases, 10 bases remained unmatched. Germline V gene sequence: CDR1 SGHRS, CDR2 YFSETQ. This CDR3 is CASSLAFDRAHEQYF. The CDR3 nucleotides read TGCGCCAGCAGCTTGGCCTTTGACAGGGCCCATGAGCAGTACTTC.

On this clonotype: A single base separates this from a much larger clone, so it may be a read error. V is TRBV4-1 and J is TRBJ1-2; TRBD1 matches at 9 bases. The CDR3 length is 18 residues. Per the germline V gene, CDR1 is MGHRA and CDR2 is YSYEKL. V lost 0 bases, J lost 4 bases, and 12 bases stayed unmatched. The CDR3 bases are TGCGCCAGCAGCCAAGAAAGTGGGAGGGGACAGGGATCCTATGGCTACACCTTC. Protein sequence: CASSQESGRGQGSYGYTF.

The chain couples TRBV20-1 to TRBJ2-1, with 7 bases lining up with TRBD2. Germline V gives CDR1 DFQATT, CDR2 SNEGSKA (reference sequence). The CDR3 spans 15 residues. Trimming cost V 1 base and J 4 bases; bases outside gene matches: 7. The CDR3 sequence is CSARGSSGVYNEQFF. CDR3 DNA sequence: TGCAGTGCTAGAGGGTCGAGCGGGGTATACAATGAGCAGTTCTTC.

The chain carries TRBV10-2 and TRBJ2-3, with D perhaps matching TRBD2 (5 bases). The V and J ends lost 7 bases and 6 bases respectively, with 14 bases between them. Germline V lookup: CDR1 WSHSY, CDR2 SAAADI. The CDR3 runs to 13 residues. CDR3 residues: CASIGEGVDTQYF. The CDR3, as DNA: TGCGCCAGCATTGGTGAGGGAGTGGATACGCAGTATTTT.